The TCR beta chain described here comes from a study of CD8 T cells in Susac syndrome. Random hexamers were used to reverse transcribe the RNA input (about 0.5 to 1 ug). By means of immunoSEQ multiplex PCR, TCR beta CDR3 spanning 54 Vbeta and 13 Jbeta underwent amplification. TCRdb recomputed calls from the immunoSEQ multiplex PCR reads with MiXCR, one row per CDR3 protein. This repertoire shows about 69,000 distinct CDR3 sequences, roughly 91% found once; its top ten account for less than 0.55%. Trimming took 4 bases from V and 8 from J; bases not matched to a gene: 7. The germline gives CDR1 MDHEN, CDR2 SYDVKM. The CDR3 contains 15 residues.

Sample: CD8+ T cells from PBMCs. The chain recombines TRBV28 with TRBJ2-1; 11 positions agree with TRBD2. The TCR originated in a human donor with multiple sclerosis. Written as DNA, the CDR3 is TGTGCCAGCAGTTCCCGACTAGCGGGATTGGATGAGCAGTTCTTC. As protein: CASSSRLAGLDEQFF.